Shown below are 29 T cell receptor beta chains from a single sample sequenced in a study of T-cell reconstitution after alpha-beta-depleted transplantation in children. During its preparation, the TCRbeta library received unique molecular identifiers. TCRdb re-called the PCR reads through MiXCR, storing one row per CDR3 protein. The data hold approximately 590,000 distinct CDR3 sequences, with roughly a tenth observed a single time. Sequencing was performed on PBMCs from the stem cell graft donor, taken from the stem cell graft. The receptors shown here come from a human donor who donated a stem cell graft to a child with acute myeloid leukemia.

This clonotype has just a few counts. This chain links TRBV24-1 with TRBJ2-3; D is undetermined. This CDR3 comprises 13 residues. Trimming left V 1 base short and J 2 bases short, with 3 bases between. The germline CDR1 and CDR2 sequences are KGHDR and SFDVKD. DNA of the CDR3: TGTGCCACCAGTGATTTAATCACAGATACGCAGTATTTT. This codes for CATSDLITDTQYF.

This clonotype appeared many times. The V call is TRBV15, the J call TRBJ2-5; 8 nucleotides agree with TRBD2. J lost 4 bases, V lost 2 bases, and 0 bases had no gene match. CDR3 size: 13 residues. The germline V gene encodes CDR1 LNHNV and CDR2 YYDKDF (reference sequence). The CDR3 loop reads CATSRRGGETQYF. In DNA, the CDR3 is TGTGCCACCAGCAGACGGGGGGGAGAGACCCAGTACTTC.

The sample holds many counts of this clonotype. The V call is TRBV6-2 or TRBV6-3, the J call TRBJ2-3; D not resolved. V lost 8 bases, J lost 5 bases, and 17 bases lay in between. The CDR3 contains 14 residues. Germline V gene sequence: CDR1 MNHEY, CDR2 SVGEGT. The CDR3 spells CASQSPIKGDTQYF. The CDR3 region has the DNA TGTGCCAGCCAAAGTCCCATAAAGGGAGATACGCAGTATTTT.

The V call is TRBV5-1, the J call TRBJ2-2; unclear D gene. The CDR3 is 12 amino acids. In germline, CDR1 is SGHRS, CDR2 YFSETQ. V shed 7 bases and J shed 1 base, with 5 bases lying between them. CDR3 nucleotides: TGCGCCAGCCGAATGAACACCGGGGAGCTGTTTTTT. It yields the protein CASRMNTGELFF. Full variable domain (remainder filled in from reference TRBV5-1 and TRBJ2-2): KAGVTQTPRYLIKTRGQQVTLSCSPISGHRSVSWYQQTPGQGLQFLFEYFSETQRNKGNFPGRFSGRQFSNSRSEMNVSTLELGDSALYLCASRMNTGELFFGEGSRLTVL.

The sample holds many counts of this clonotype. This chain connects TRBV11-1 to TRBJ2-1; no clear D. The CDR3 is made up of 15 amino acids. Germline CDR1 is SGHAT and CDR2 is FQDESV (reference sequence). Trimming took off 5 bases at V and 0 bases at J, with 11 bases between the two ends. DNA of the CDR3: TGTGCCAGCAGCCGTTCGGTAGACTCCTACAATGAGCAGTTCTTC. This encodes CASSRSVDSYNEQFF.

This clonotype came up a few times. V and J are TRBV4-3 and TRBJ2-1; 8 bases line up with TRBD2. The CDR3 loop spans 17 amino acids. Trimming took 1 base from V and 6 from J; bases not matched to a gene: 11. Germline values: CDR1 LGHNA, CDR2 YSLEER. Here the CDR3 reads CASSQATKAGDRNEQFF. CDR3 DNA sequence: TGCGCCAGCAGCCAAGCTACAAAAGCGGGAGATCGCAATGAGCAGTTCTTC.

The gene calls are TRBV12-3 or TRBV12-4 and TRBJ2-7, with TRBD1 matching over 8 bases. V trimming: 8 bases; J trimming: 7 bases; junction bases outside the gene matches: 13. CDR3 length: 14 amino acids. The DNA of the CDR3 is TGTGCCAGCGCTTTGAGGCAGGGGGCATGGGAGCAGTACTTC. Translation: CASALRQGAWEQYF.

The rearrangement joins TRBV20-1 to TRBJ2-7; the D gene is possibly TRBD2 (5 bases). The V gene's germline CDR1 is DFQATT and CDR2 SNEGSKA (reference sequence). The CDR3 extends over 13 amino acids. V lost 1 base and J 3 bases, leaving 10 bases between the germline ends. The CDR3 protein is CSARGLSFYEQYF. CDR3 bases: TGCAGTGCTAGAGGACTATCCTTCTACGAGCAGTACTTC.

This clonotype was detected a few times. The chain is built from TRBV12-3 or TRBV12-4 and TRBJ2-5, with 10 bases lining up with TRBD2. CDR3 length: 17 amino acids. With 1 base clipped from V and 5 bases from J, the junction kept 10 bases outside the gene matches. The CDR3 DNA sequence: TGTGCCAGCAGTTTAGTGGTAGCGGGAGGTTTGGACGAGACCCAGTACTTC. As protein: CASSLVVAGGLDETQYF.

The rearrangement uses TRBV5-1 and TRBJ1-5; a weak D match, TRBD1 (5 bases). V was pared by 4 bases and J by 2 bases, with 10 bases between. The CDR3 is made up of 14 amino acids. Germline V CDR1 and CDR2: SGHRS, YFSETQ. The CDR3 protein is CASSGGEGNQPQHF. The CDR3 DNA sequence: TGCGCCAGCAGCGGAGGGGAGGGCAATCAGCCCCAGCATTTT.

The chain joins TRBV20-1 to TRBJ1-5; D is uncertain. CDR1 and CDR2 (germline): DFQATT, SNEGSKA (reference sequence). This CDR3 is built from 13 residues. V was trimmed by 8 bases and J by 5 bases, leaving 16 bases between them. The CDR3 coding sequence is TGCAGTTCCCGCAAAAGTAATTATCAGCCCCAGCATTTT. Its translation: CSSRKSNYQPQHF.

This clonotype was detected a few times. This chain links TRBV11-3 with TRBJ2-2, with 8 positions matching TRBD1. CDR1 is SGHNT and CDR2 is YENEEA in the germline V gene. The CDR3 is 14 residues long. With V trimmed by 6 bases and J by 3 bases, 3 bases remained unmatched. This chain's CDR3 is CASRNRGDTGELFF. The CDR3 DNA sequence: TGTGCCAGCAGAAACAGGGGGGACACCGGGGAGCTGTTTTTT.

The chain is built from TRBV12-3 or TRBV12-4 and TRBJ2-7, with D perhaps matching TRBD2 (6 bases). The CDR3 contains 15 residues. With 5 bases removed from V and 2 bases from J, the gap between germline ends came to 16 bases. CDR3 sequence reads: CASSLRDLIPYEQYF. CDR3 sequence (DNA): TGTGCCAGCAGTCTCCGGGACTTGATACCCTACGAGCAGTACTTC.

V is TRBV3-1 and J is TRBJ1-2, with D hard to call. This CDR3 is built from 12 residues. Trimming left V 1 base short and J 3 bases short, with 3 bases between. Germline V gene sequence: CDR1 LGHDT, CDR2 YNNKEL (reference sequence). The CDR3 DNA reads TGTGCCAGCAGCCAAGGACACTATGGCTACACCTTC. It is translated as CASSQGHYGYTF.

This clonotype was detected ten times or more. V and J are TRBV29-1 and TRBJ2-1, with D possibly matching TRBD1 (7 bases). CDR1 and CDR2 from the germline V gene are SQVTM and ANQGSEA. The CDR3 is 13 residues long. Deletions cut 7 bases from V and 9 bases from J, with 19 bases between. The CDR3 reads CSAGTARQGEQFF. The CDR3 region has the DNA TGCAGCGCCGGGACTGCAAGACAGGGTGAGCAGTTCTTC.

The table lists this clonotype with many counts. This chain's CDR3 is CASSIGPSQETQYF. CDR3 in DNA: TGTGCCAGTAGTATCGGTCCCAGCCAAGAGACCCAGTACTTC. The rearrangement links TRBV19 to TRBJ2-5; no definite D call. The CDR3 totals 14 residues. Germline CDR1 and CDR2: LNHDA and SQIVND (reference sequence). Trimming cost V 3 bases and J 1 base, with 9 bases left between them.

This clonotype was seen just once. J is TRBJ2-1 and V is TRBV7-9; 12 bases are a match to TRBD2. In germline, CDR1 is SEHNR, CDR2 FQNEAQ (reference sequence). The CDR3 length is 15 residues. V gave up 5 bases and J gave up 8 bases; unmatched junction bases: 7. CDR3 sequence reads: CASSETGLAGDEQFF. DNA of the CDR3: TGTGCCAGCAGCGAAACGGGACTAGCGGGTGATGAGCAGTTCTTC.

This clonotype was observed many times. The gene calls are TRBV30 and TRBJ2-7; D tentatively fits TRBD1 or TRBD2 (5 bases each). The germline gives CDR1 GTSNPN, CDR2 SVGIG (reference sequence). Trimming pared 7 bases from V and 2 bases from J, leaving 12 bases between. This CDR3 spans 12 amino acids. CDR3 protein: CAFPGTAYEQYF. DNA of the CDR3: TGTGCCTTCCCCGGGACGGCCTACGAGCAGTACTTC.

This clonotype was recorded at least ten times. The rearrangement links TRBV27 to TRBJ2-1, with D tentatively TRBD2 (7 bases). Germline lookup yields CDR1 MNHEY and CDR2 SMNVEV (reference sequence). Trimming stripped 6 bases from V and 9 bases from J, with 18 bases between. The CDR3 runs to 14 residues. The CDR3 loop reads CASSLRGTTVEQFF. The CDR3 nucleotides are TGTGCCAGCAGCCTAAGGGGGACTACCGTTGAGCAGTTCTTC.

The chain joins TRBV28 to TRBJ1-1; 8 bases map to TRBD1. The junction had 12 bases not matched to a gene; V was cut back by 4 bases and J by 5 bases. The CDR3 contains 16 residues. CDR1 and CDR2 from the germline V gene are MDHEN and SYDVKM. DNA for the CDR3: TGTGCCAGCAGTTCAGGGACAGGCGGACTTAGGACTGAAGCTTTCTTT. Translated, it gives CASSSGTGGLRTEAFF.

This clonotype was observed a few times. This rearrangement joins TRBV6-6 to TRBJ1-5, with a possible D match to TRBD1 (5 bases). V was pared by 10 bases and J by 1 base, with 11 bases between. The CDR3 covers 13 residues. Per germline, CDR1 MNHNY and CDR2 SVGAGI (reference sequence). This chain's CDR3 is CATLGGSNQPQHF. The CDR3 region has the DNA TGTGCCACCCTGGGGGGAAGCAATCAGCCCCAGCATTTT.

The chain uses TRBV18 and TRBJ2-7; 8 bases line up with TRBD2. Germline V lookup: CDR1 KGHSH, CDR2 LQKENI. This CDR3 has 14 amino acids. With 6 bases clipped from V and 2 bases from J, the junction kept 6 bases outside the gene matches. CDR3 sequence: CASSPGTSPYEQYF. In nucleotides, the CDR3 is TGTGCCAGCTCCCCCGGGACTAGTCCCTACGAGCAGTACTTC.

This clonotype was seen many times. The chain joins TRBV6-5 to TRBJ2-4, with TRBD1 as a possible D gene (5 bases). The CDR3 runs 15 residues. V was shortened by 2 bases and J by 5 bases, with 13 bases between the two germline ends. CDR1 and CDR2 from the germline V gene are MNHEY and SVGAGI. The CDR3 DNA is TGTGCCAGCAGTTACCCCACAGGCGCGGAAAACATTCAGTACTTC. It yields the protein CASSYPTGAENIQYF.

This clonotype has only a few counts. V gene TRBV20-1 combines with J gene TRBJ2-5; possibly TRBD2 for D (6 bases). This CDR3 has 15 residues. Germline assignment: CDR1 DFQATT and CDR2 SNEGSKA (reference sequence). Trimming shortened V by 3 bases and J by 3 bases, and 17 bases separated the two germline ends. The CDR3 nucleotides are TGCAGTGCTAGGCTTCCGGGAGCGGGTAAAGAGACCCAGTACTTC. Translating it yields CSARLPGAGKETQYF.

This clonotype was found a few times. J is TRBJ2-7 and V is TRBV6-2 or TRBV6-3, with D possibly TRBD1 on 6 matching bases. The CDR3 spans 14 residues. Germline assignment: CDR1 MNHEY and CDR2 SVGEGT. Trimming stripped 2 bases from V and 5 bases from J, with 13 bases between. CDR3 protein: CASSYIQPGDEQYF. CDR3 DNA: TGTGCCAGCAGTTACATACAGCCAGGGGACGAGCAGTACTTC.

This clonotype occurred a few times. The chain links TRBV4-2 to TRBJ2-2, with D perhaps given as TRBD1 or TRBD2 (6 bases each). The CDR3 consists of 19 residues. V lost 3 bases, J lost 3 bases, and 23 bases lay in between. CDR1 and CDR2 (germline): LGHNA, YNFKEQ. The CDR3, as DNA: TGTGCCAGCAGCCAGCTAGTAGGGGGAGCGGGCATCCACACCGGGGAGCTGTTTTTT. Translating it yields CASSQLVGGAGIHTGELFF.

J is TRBJ2-2 and V is TRBV25-1; 7 nucleotides align to TRBD2. This CDR3 comprises 15 residues. The germline V gene encodes CDR1 MGHDK and CDR2 SYGVNS. V shed 8 bases and J 5 bases; nucleotides not matched to a gene: 11. The CDR3: CASGAPGRWTGELFF. CDR3 bases: TGTGCCAGCGGAGCCCCCGGGAGGTGGACCGGGGAGCTGTTTTTT.

The V gene is TRBV12-3 or TRBV12-4, the J gene TRBJ1-2; D possibly corresponds to TRBD1 (6 bases). Deletions cut 7 bases from V and 6 bases from J, with 21 bases between. The CDR3 covers 15 residues. In DNA, the CDR3 is TGTGCCAGCACCCCCGGGCGGGGGCTTTCCGATGGCTACACCTTC. It specifies CASTPGRGLSDGYTF.

This clonotype turned up a few times. The rearrangement links TRBV11-2 to TRBJ2-7, with D uncertain. Per germline, CDR1 SGHAT and CDR2 FQNNGV. Trimming took 4 bases from V and 0 from J, leaving 13 bases between them. This CDR3 has 15 residues. The CDR3 reads CASSSQLGPSYEQYF. The CDR3 coding sequence is TGTGCCAGCAGCTCCCAGCTAGGCCCCTCCTACGAGCAGTACTTC.